Given below is one T cell receptor (beta chain) in context. Its antigen has not been determined. Base qualities are not provided; no much larger clone lies one nucleotide away. This record belongs to a study of vaccination effects on CD4 cells after COVID-19 (dated by TCRdb to 2022 to 2024). Concerning the study at large: Post-vaccine samples across the study were collected a median of 72 days after the second dose, with a range of 14 to 241. SARS-CoV-2 spike-specific CD4+ TCR repertoires from before and after mRNA vaccination were compared in COVID-19 convalescent patients and in infection-naive vaccine recipients. Cultures from other donors in the study were sequenced using the Oncomine TCR Beta short-read assay on an Illumina iSeq 100. The full study included some 10 COVID-19 convalescent patients and a few SARS-CoV-2-naive healthy vaccine recipients. What the research found in general, with its limitations: In healthy vaccine recipients, vaccine-induced clones were almost all SARS-CoV-2 mono-reactive, with only 1 of 255 cross-reactive with common cold coronaviruses. Marked clonal contraction was observed in both infection-induced and vaccine-induced clones at late post-vaccination timepoints, consistent with waning T cell responses. Limitations of the study were the small number of convalescent patients and the absence of early post-infection timepoints.

In the ViraFEST assay, PBMC were stimulated with viral peptide pools, and TCR sequencing was then used to find antigen-specific CD4+ T cell clonotypes based on their expansion. After about 10 days of culture, CD4+ T cells were isolated with the EasySep CD4+ T cell isolation kit. Two doses of either the BNT162b2 or the mRNA-1273 mRNA SARS-CoV-2 vaccine were administered to participants. Negative nucleocapsid antibody results before and after vaccination confirmed that the healthy vaccine recipients had no prior SARS-CoV-2 infection. About 2.1 million PBMC per well were cultured with about 9 ug/ml peptides in IMDM containing approximately 4.7% human AB serum, around 9.7 IU/ml IL-2 and gentamicin. Half of the culture medium was replaced with fresh IL-2-containing medium on days 3 and 7. Unless noted otherwise, every peptide stimulation condition was cultured in triplicate wells. PBMC were separated from whole blood using Ficoll-Paque Plus gradient centrifugation and were then either cryopreserved at -140C or used fresh. Overlapping peptide pools spanned the spike proteins of SARS-CoV-2 and the common cold coronaviruses HCoV-NL63, HCoV-OC43 and HCoV-229E. The QIAamp micro DNA kit was used to extract genomic DNA from the cultured CD4+ T cells.

Library prep was done by the immunoSEQ multiplex PCR assay. DNA from the cultured and isolated CD4+ T cells underwent TCR beta CDR3 sequencing. The authors processed their data as follows. The analysis removed non-productive TCR sequences, trimmed reads to the CDR3 region, and retained only CDR3s that were 7 or more amino acids long. The MANAFEST web app was used to identify antigen-specific clonotypes by comparing expansion in peptide wells with expansion in reference cultures. Positive clones required FDR<0.05 expansion versus reference and all other wells, odds ratio above 5, and frequency above 0.1% in two replicate wells. Cross-reactive clonotypes were defined as significantly expanded in SARS-CoV-2 spike wells and in at least one common cold coronavirus spike condition. CDR3 similarity was assessed by Levenshtein distance using the stringdist R package, and unrooted trees were constructed with ape in R 3.6.1. This is the immuneACCESS table as TCRdb keeps it, with only in-frame sequences that have V and J called. A part of the clones is gone; compared with another copy, unresolved V genes explain less than half, and the rest is unexplained. V and J calls and clone size follow that table, whereas D and trimming were derived from the DNA. In this sample the table shows around 15,000 clones, 65% to 75% of which occur a single time. The ten largest make up roughly 24% of the sample.

Inclusive of the bounding cysteine and phenylalanine, the CDR3 is 19 residues long. Left in the record is the CDR3 DNA by itself, 57 bases read in frame from the first base. The material sequenced was CD4+ T cells from PBMCs cultured with HCoV-NL63 spike peptides, taken after COVID-19 vaccination. The intended sense of this specimen's cell subset or site label: HCoV-NL63 spike overlapping peptide pool stimulation. The receptor chain draws on TRBV12-1 and TRBJ1-2. TRBV12-1 is described as a pseudogene. The clonotype originates from a human donor who received a COVID-19 vaccine. CDR3 loop: CASRPGIVSRRKKYYGYTF. The nucleotides read TGTGCCAGCCGCCCCGGAATTGTGTCGCGGAGGAAGAAGTACTATGGCTACACCTTC.